The 28 T cell receptor beta chains reported below all come from one sample, sequenced in a study of blood T cells in healthy people across ages. Combining a sample-barcoded 5' primer with a J-beta primer mix, a second PCR ran for roughly 6 to 11 cycles. Each CDR3 protein is one row after TCRdb ran MiXCR on the 5' RACE reads. The data hold hundreds of thousands of distinct CDR3 sequences, with roughly 48% observed a single time. Sequenced sample: blood. Every receptor here comes from an older man in good health.

The V gene is TRBV12-3 or TRBV12-4, the J gene TRBJ2-5; the D call may be TRBD1 or TRBD2 (6 bases each). The CDR3 consists of 15 residues. V was clipped by 8 bases and J by 7 bases, with 23 bases between them. In DNA form, the CDR3 reads TGTGCCAGCGGGTCGGGGGACACCAAGGGGGGGACCCAGTACTTC. Encoded protein: CASGSGDTKGGTQYF.

The sample holds many counts of this clonotype. The chain joins TRBV10-3 to TRBJ2-7, with 7 nucleotides matching TRBD1. The CDR3 extends over 13 amino acids. With V trimmed by 4 bases and J by 3 bases, 3 bases remained unmatched. Germline CDR1 is ENHRY and CDR2 is SYGVKD. DNA for the CDR3: TGTGCCATCAGTGCCGGGACAGTCTACGAGCAGTACTTC. Protein product: CAISAGTVYEQYF.

As to this clonotype: One base away lies a much larger clone, so this may be a sequencing read error. The rearrangement uses TRBV6-5 and TRBJ2-5, with a weak D call TRBD2 (6 bases). Germline CDR1 MNHEY, CDR2 SVGAGI. The length of the CDR3 is 15 residues. CDR3 in amino acids: CASGYGGDGQETQYF. The CDR3 bases are TGTGCCAGCGGTTATGGCGGGGACGGCCAAGAGACCCAGTACTTC.

This chain connects TRBV28 to TRBJ2-4, with D perhaps matching TRBD1 or TRBD2 (6 bases each). The J call is uncertain, as TRBJ2-7 better fits the DNA end. In germline, CDR1 is MDHEN, CDR2 SYDVKM. The CDR3 has 14 amino acids. The CDR3 region has the DNA TGTGCCAGCAGACAATACAGGGTCGGGGGCGAGCAGTACTTC. Its translation is CASRQYRVGGEQYF.

This rearrangement joins TRBV29-1 to TRBJ2-5; either TRBD1 or TRBD2 may fit D (5 bases each). The J call is doubtful: the DNA matches TRBJ2-7 better. The CDR3 has 13 amino acids. Germline V CDR1 and CDR2: SQVTM, ANQGSEA. CDR3 nucleotides: TGCAGCGTCCGTCCTACTGGGACCTCCGAGCAGTACTTC. Protein product: CSVRPTGTSEQYF.

The V gene is TRBV7-3, the J gene TRBJ2-1; TRBD2 matches at 9 bases. The CDR3 totals 15 residues. J gave up 5 bases and V 5 bases, and 7 bases lay outside the gene matches. Germline V lookup: CDR1 SGHTA, CDR2 FQGTGA. The DNA for the CDR3 is TGTGCCAGCAGCGTGCGACTAGCGGAAGACAATGAGCAGTTCTTC. The encoded protein is CASSVRLAEDNEQFF.

This clonotype was counted only a few times. V gene TRBV14 combines with J gene TRBJ2-7; unclear D gene. CDR1 is SGHDN and CDR2 is FVKESK in the germline V gene. The CDR3 has 13 residues. Trimming took 1 base from V and 2 from J, leaving 6 bases between them. The CDR3 reads CASSQGFPYEQYF. In DNA, the CDR3 is TGTGCCAGCAGCCAAGGCTTCCCCTACGAGCAGTACTTC.

This clonotype came up a few times. This chain joins TRBV7-3 and TRBJ2-5; the match to TRBD2 covers 12 bases. V dropped 8 bases and J dropped 3; count of bases not matched to a gene: 10. Germline assignment: CDR1 SGHTA and CDR2 FQGTGA. CDR3 length: 16 residues. The CDR3 loop is CASGAQRLAGEETQYF. The CDR3 coding sequence is TGTGCCAGCGGCGCACAAAGACTAGCGGGGGAAGAGACCCAGTACTTC.

In its sample, this clonotype was seen a few times. This chain joins TRBV7-9 and TRBJ2-3; the match to TRBD1 covers 7 bases. Germline-derived CDR1 and CDR2 are SEHNR and FQNEAQ (reference sequence). This CDR3 is 14 amino acids long. The V and J ends lost 5 bases and 2 bases, in that order; junction bases with no gene match: 4. The CDR3 coding sequence is TGTGCCAGCAGCCGGGACAGTTACACAGATACGCAGTATTTT. Translated: CASSRDSYTDTQYF.

As DNA, the CDR3 is TGTGCCAGCAGCAATATTCTAGCGGGGGGCCCTCATGAGCAGTTCTTC. It codes for CASSNILAGGPHEQFF. The chain has TRBV6-5 and TRBJ2-1, with TRBD2 identical over 11 bases. With V trimmed by 6 bases and J by 8 bases, 12 bases remained unmatched. The V gene's germline CDR1 is MNHEY and CDR2 SVGAGI. The CDR3 totals 16 residues.

This clonotype was counted only a few times. The chain couples TRBV10-3 to TRBJ1-4; D might be TRBD1 (5 bases). CDR1 is ENHRY and CDR2 is SYGVKD in the germline V gene. CDR3 size: 15 residues. Trimming took 0 bases from V and 6 from J, leaving 11 bases between them. DNA of the CDR3: TGTGCCATCAGTGAGTCGACCGGGGGGTATGAAAAACTGTTTTTT. Its protein product is CAISESTGGYEKLFF.

The genes are TRBV20-1 and TRBJ1-2; 11 positions agree with TRBD1. The CDR3 is 15 residues long. V was pared by 0 bases and J by 6 bases, with 6 bases of the junction left unmatched. Germline V gene sequence: CDR1 DFQATT, CDR2 SNEGSKA (reference sequence). CDR3 sequence reads: CSARDEGTGGDGYTF. CDR3 coding DNA: TGCAGTGCTAGAGATGAAGGGACAGGGGGGGATGGCTACACCTTC.

The CDR3 sequence: CTSSHRTGVRETQYF. The CDR3 DNA reads as TGTACCAGCAGCCACCGGACAGGAGTCCGCGAGACCCAGTACTTC. V gene TRBV7-2 combines with J gene TRBJ2-5; TRBD1 aligns across 7 bases. The germline V gene has CDR1 SGHTA and CDR2 FQGNSA. After removal of 5 bases from V and 5 bases from J, the junction contained 11 bases not matched to a gene. CDR3 length equals 15 residues.

This clonotype has just a few counts. The chain joins TRBV29-1 to TRBJ1-4; no firm D call. Germline lookup yields CDR1 SQVTM and CDR2 ANQGSEA. CDR3 size: 13 residues. Trimming removed 7 bases from V and 4 bases from J, with 13 bases in between. CDR3 protein: CSGGSGVNEKLFF. For the CDR3, the DNA is TGCAGCGGCGGATCAGGAGTTAATGAAAAACTGTTTTTT.

This clonotype was observed a handful of times. V is TRBV7-3 and J is TRBJ2-3; the match to TRBD2 covers 11 bases. Per germline, CDR1 SGHTA and CDR2 FQGTGA. This CDR3 is built from 16 residues. The V segment lost 5 bases and the J segment 5 bases; nucleotides outside the gene matches: 9. For the CDR3, the DNA is TGTGCCAGCAGCCCCGCCGGTAGCGGGAGGGGAGATACGCAGTATTTT. Protein sequence: CASSPAGSGRGDTQYF.

This clonotype was detected once. The V and J genes are TRBV12-3 or TRBV12-4 and TRBJ1-5, with a possible D match to TRBD1 (5 bases). The CDR3 has 13 amino acids. The V end lost 3 bases, the J end lost 4 bases, and 7 bases lay between the germline ends. The CDR3, as DNA: TGTGCCAGCAGTTTTTGGGGGAATCAGCCCCAGCATTTT. It is translated as CASSFWGNQPQHF.

The rearrangement uses TRBV15 and TRBJ2-1; 8 nucleotides line up with TRBD2. The CDR3 consists of 18 residues. CDR1 is LNHNV, CDR2 YYDKDF, per germline (reference sequence). After removal of 2 bases from V and 9 bases from J, the junction contained 18 bases not matched to a gene. The CDR3 spells CATSRSPSRVAGSGEQFF. The CDR3 bases are TGTGCCACCAGCAGATCCCCTTCACGGGTAGCGGGGTCGGGTGAGCAGTTCTTC.

The chain joins TRBV2 to TRBJ2-5, with 14 bases aligning to TRBD2. Germline lookup yields CDR1 SNHLY and CDR2 FYNNEI. The CDR3 contains 16 residues. The junction had 8 bases not matched to a gene; V was cut back by 7 bases and J by 4 bases. CDR3 residues: CASKPGLAGEGETQYF. The CDR3, as DNA: TGTGCCAGCAAACCGGGACTAGCGGGAGAGGGAGAGACCCAGTACTTC. The full variable domain, rest sourced from reference TRBV2 and TRBJ2-5, is EPEVTQTPSHQVTQMGQEVILRCVPISNHLYFYWYRQILGQKVEFLVSFYNNEISEKSEIFDDQFSVERPDGSNFTLKIRSTKLEDSAMYFCASKPGLAGEGETQYFGPGTRLLVL.

The V call is TRBV5-6, the J call TRBJ2-1; 7 positions match TRBD2. Germline CDR1 and CDR2: SGHDT and YYEEEE. V dropped 2 bases and J dropped 7; count of bases not matched to a gene: 9. The CDR3 spans 15 residues. This chain's CDR3 is CASSFREAGSNEQFF. For the CDR3, the DNA is TGTGCCAGCAGCTTCCGGGAGGCAGGTAGTAATGAGCAGTTCTTC.

This chain joins TRBV3-1 and TRBJ1-1; D unclear. The CDR3 is made up of 14 amino acids. Looked up from germline, CDR1 is LGHDT and CDR2 is YNNKEL (reference sequence). V was clipped by 6 bases and J by 4 bases, with 15 bases between them. CDR3 in amino acids: CASSGRTVGTEAFF. The CDR3 DNA follows: TGTGCCAGCAGTGGACGGACTGTTGGCACTGAAGCTTTCTTT.

There are a few counts of this clonotype. This chain uses TRBV14 with TRBJ2-7, with a tentative D call TRBD2 (6 bases). V was clipped by 8 bases and J by 7 bases, with 18 bases between them. CDR1 is SGHDN and CDR2 is FVKESK in the germline V gene. The CDR3 contains 13 residues. The CDR3 bases are TGTGCCAGCGGACACGGGACTTACTTTGAGCAGTACTTC. Its protein product is CASGHGTYFEQYF. The full variable domain, in which reference TRBV14 and TRBJ2-7 provide the parts outside the CDR3, is EAGVTQFPSHSVIEKGQTVTLRCDPISGHDNLYWYRRVMGKEIKFLLHFVKESKQDESGMPNNRFLAERTGGTYSTLKVQPAELEDSGVYFCASGHGTYFEQYFGPGTRLTVT.

The chain has TRBV5-1 and TRBJ2-7; 7 bases fit TRBD1. V lost 4 bases, J lost 7 bases, and 14 bases stayed unmatched. The germline CDR1 and CDR2 sequences are SGHRS and YFSETQ. The CDR3 is 15 residues long. CDR3 in amino acids: CASSITGALGSEQYF. CDR3 in DNA: TGCGCCAGCAGCATCACAGGGGCCCTGGGGTCTGAGCAGTACTTC.

This clonotype was observed a handful of times. V gene TRBV10-3 combines with J gene TRBJ1-4, with 8 bases fitting TRBD1. The CDR3 extends over 15 amino acids. The germline CDR1 and CDR2 sequences are ENHRY and SYGVKD. V dropped 2 bases and J dropped 8; count of bases not matched to a gene: 7. CDR3 in amino acids: CAISEVRGLLEKLFF. The CDR3, as DNA: TGTGCCATCAGTGAGGTCAGGGGGCTGCTCGAAAAACTGTTTTTT.

The rearrangement uses TRBV9 and TRBJ2-2; 8 bases agree with TRBD1. The V gene end was trimmed by 4 bases and the J gene end by 7 bases; junction bases not matched to a gene: 6. CDR1 and CDR2 (germline): SGDLS, YYNGEE. This CDR3 has 14 amino acids. CDR3 residues: CASSQGQGDGELFF. CDR3 nucleotide sequence: TGTGCCAGCAGCCAAGGACAGGGAGACGGGGAGCTGTTTTTT.

This clonotype was seen more than once but under ten times. The chain has TRBV20-1 and TRBJ2-7, with D possibly called TRBD1 or TRBD2 (5 bases each). Trimming cost V 1 base and J 5 bases, with 21 bases left between them. This CDR3 region has 16 residues. Germline assignment: CDR1 DFQATT and CDR2 SNEGSKA (reference sequence). This CDR3 is CSARGDQKSQGHEQYF. In nucleotides, the CDR3 is TGCAGTGCTAGAGGGGACCAGAAATCCCAAGGTCACGAGCAGTACTTC.

The V and J genes are TRBV25-1 and TRBJ2-1; TRBD1 is a possible D gene (7 bases). The CDR3 spans 13 residues. The ends were cut back, 1 base at V and 10 bases at J, with 11 bases in the middle. From germline, CDR1 is MGHDK and CDR2 SYGVNS. The CDR3 is CASSEFGGGEQFF. In DNA form, the CDR3 reads TGTGCCAGCAGTGAATTTGGAGGGGGCGAGCAGTTCTTC.

This chain's CDR3 is CASSSRLEVDTQYF. CDR3 in DNA: TGTGCCAGCAGCTCACGACTAGAAGTGGATACGCAGTATTTT. The rearrangement uses TRBV9 and TRBJ2-3; a possible D gene is TRBD2 (6 bases). Germline CDR1 reads SGDLS; CDR2 reads YYNGEE. The CDR3 is 14 residues long. Trimming pared 4 bases from V and 6 bases from J, leaving 15 bases between. The full variable domain, with the rest looked up from reference TRBV9 and TRBJ2-3, is DSGVTQTPKHLITATGQRVTLRCSPRSGDLSVYWYQQSLDQGLQFLIQYYNGEERAKGNILERFSAQQFPDLHSELNLSSLELGDSALYFCASSSRLEVDTQYFGPGTRLTVL.

Only a few counts were recorded for this clonotype. The rearrangement links TRBV6-5 to TRBJ2-1; 7 nucleotides align to TRBD2. V lost 4 bases and J lost 6; bases outside the gene matches: 12. This CDR3 region has 16 residues. Germline V lookup: CDR1 MNHEY, CDR2 SVGAGI. This CDR3 is CASSSGGRRPSNEQFF. DNA of the CDR3: TGTGCCAGCAGTTCGGGAGGACGTAGACCCTCCAATGAGCAGTTCTTC.